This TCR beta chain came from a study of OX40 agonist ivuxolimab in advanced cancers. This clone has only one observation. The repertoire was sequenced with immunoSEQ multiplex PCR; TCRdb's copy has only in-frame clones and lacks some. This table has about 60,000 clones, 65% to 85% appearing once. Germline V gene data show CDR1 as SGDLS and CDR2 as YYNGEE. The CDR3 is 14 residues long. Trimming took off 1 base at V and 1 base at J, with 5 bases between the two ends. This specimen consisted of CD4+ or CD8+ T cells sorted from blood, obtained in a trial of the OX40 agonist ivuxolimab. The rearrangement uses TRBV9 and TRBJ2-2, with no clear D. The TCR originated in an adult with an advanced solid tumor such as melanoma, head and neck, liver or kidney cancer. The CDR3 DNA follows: TGTGCCAGCAGCGTAACGCAGAACACCGGGGAGCTGTTTTTT. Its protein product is CASSVTQNTGELFF.